The present T cell receptor beta chain was sequenced within a study of T cells after posttransplantation cyclophosphamide. Peripheral blood was collected from the related graft donor on the marrow donation day. The study, taken as a whole, reports: TRB overlap between skin or GI tissue T cells and blood was limited. Donor CD8+ memory clones often dominated recipient blood repertoires at later times.

The germline V gene has CDR1 SGHTA and CDR2 FQGNSA. The CDR3 length is 15 residues. Trimming shortened V by 2 bases and J by 0 bases, and 5 bases separated the two germline ends. Assay: immunoSEQ multiplex PCR; the TCRdb copy retains only in-frame clones and omits some. Sampling found roughly 32,000 clones, none seen once. This clone was found many times. Its antigen is currently unknown. The TCR comes from a woman aged 25 to 39 in good health and a related stem cell transplant donor. What was sequenced was PBMCs. The chain uses TRBV7-2 and TRBJ2-6; D not certain. Here the CDR3 DNA reads TGTGCCAGCAGCTTATACTCCTCTGGGGCCAACGTCCTGACTTTC. Protein product: CASSLYSSGANVLTF.